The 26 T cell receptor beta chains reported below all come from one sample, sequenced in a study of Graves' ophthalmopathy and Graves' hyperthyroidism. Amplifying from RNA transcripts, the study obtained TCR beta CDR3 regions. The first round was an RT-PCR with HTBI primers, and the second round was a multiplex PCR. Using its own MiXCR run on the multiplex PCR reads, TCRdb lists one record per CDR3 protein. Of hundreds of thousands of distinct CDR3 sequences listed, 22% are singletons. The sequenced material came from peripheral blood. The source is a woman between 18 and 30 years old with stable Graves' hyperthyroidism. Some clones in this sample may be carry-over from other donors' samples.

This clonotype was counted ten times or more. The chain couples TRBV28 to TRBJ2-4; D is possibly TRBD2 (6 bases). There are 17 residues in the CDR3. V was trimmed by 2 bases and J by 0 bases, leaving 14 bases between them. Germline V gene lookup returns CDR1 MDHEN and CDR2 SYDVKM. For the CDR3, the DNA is TGTGCCAGCAGTTTACGGGGGACCGACCGAGCCAAAAACATTCAGTACTTC. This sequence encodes CASSLRGTDRAKNIQYF.

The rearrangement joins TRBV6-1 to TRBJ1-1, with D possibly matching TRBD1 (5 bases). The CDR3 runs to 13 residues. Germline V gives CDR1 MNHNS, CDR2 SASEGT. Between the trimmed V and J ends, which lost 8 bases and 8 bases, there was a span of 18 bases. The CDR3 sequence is CASGDLRGAEAFF. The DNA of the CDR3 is TGTGCCAGCGGCGACTTAAGGGGAGCGGAAGCTTTCTTT.

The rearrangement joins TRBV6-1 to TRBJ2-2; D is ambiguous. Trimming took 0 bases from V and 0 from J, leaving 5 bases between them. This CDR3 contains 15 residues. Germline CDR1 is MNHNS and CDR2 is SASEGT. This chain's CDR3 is CASSEAGPNTGELFF. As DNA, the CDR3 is TGTGCCAGCAGTGAAGCAGGGCCGAACACCGGGGAGCTGTTTTTT.

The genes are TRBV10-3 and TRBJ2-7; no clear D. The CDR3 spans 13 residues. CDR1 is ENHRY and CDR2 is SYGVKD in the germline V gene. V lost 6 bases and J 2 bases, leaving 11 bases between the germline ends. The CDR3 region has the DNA TGTGCCATCAGATCTGACGGAACCTACGAGCAGTACTTC. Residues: CAIRSDGTYEQYF.

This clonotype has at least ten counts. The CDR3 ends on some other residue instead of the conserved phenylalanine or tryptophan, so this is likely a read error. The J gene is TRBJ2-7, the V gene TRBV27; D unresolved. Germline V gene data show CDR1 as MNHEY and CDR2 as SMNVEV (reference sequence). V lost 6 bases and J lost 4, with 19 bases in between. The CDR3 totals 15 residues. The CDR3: CASRGEPRSIYEQYL. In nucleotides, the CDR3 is TGTGCCAGCAGAGGTGAGCCTCGAAGTATATACGAGCAGTACCTC.

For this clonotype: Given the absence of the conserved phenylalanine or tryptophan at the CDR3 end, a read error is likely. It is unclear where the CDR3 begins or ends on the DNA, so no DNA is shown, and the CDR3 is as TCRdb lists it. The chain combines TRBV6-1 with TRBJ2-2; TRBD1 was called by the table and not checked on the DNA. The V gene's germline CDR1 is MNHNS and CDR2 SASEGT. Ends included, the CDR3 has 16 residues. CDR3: CASSDEGMIHTGELCL.

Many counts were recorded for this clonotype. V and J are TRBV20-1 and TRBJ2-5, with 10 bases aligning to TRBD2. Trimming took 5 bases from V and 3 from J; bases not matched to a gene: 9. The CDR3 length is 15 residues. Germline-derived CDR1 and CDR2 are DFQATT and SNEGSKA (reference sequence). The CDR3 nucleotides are TGCAGTGCTTCTCTAGCGGGGGACTATAAAGAGACCCAGTACTTC. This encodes CSASLAGDYKETQYF.

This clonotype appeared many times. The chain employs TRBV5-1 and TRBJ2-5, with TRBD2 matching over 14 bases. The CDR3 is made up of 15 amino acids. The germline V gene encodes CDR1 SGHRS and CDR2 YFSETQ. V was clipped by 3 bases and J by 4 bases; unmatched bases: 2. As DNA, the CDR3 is TGCGCCAGCAGCTCCGGGACTAGCGGGGGAGAGACCCAGTACTTC. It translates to CASSSGTSGGETQYF.

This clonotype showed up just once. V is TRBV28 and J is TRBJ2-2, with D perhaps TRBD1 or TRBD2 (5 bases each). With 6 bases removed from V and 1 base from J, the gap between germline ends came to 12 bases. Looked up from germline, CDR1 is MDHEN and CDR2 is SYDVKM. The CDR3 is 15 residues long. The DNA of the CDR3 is TGTGCCAGCAGATGGGGACGGAAGAACACCGGGGAGCTGTTTTTT. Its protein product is CASRWGRKNTGELFF.

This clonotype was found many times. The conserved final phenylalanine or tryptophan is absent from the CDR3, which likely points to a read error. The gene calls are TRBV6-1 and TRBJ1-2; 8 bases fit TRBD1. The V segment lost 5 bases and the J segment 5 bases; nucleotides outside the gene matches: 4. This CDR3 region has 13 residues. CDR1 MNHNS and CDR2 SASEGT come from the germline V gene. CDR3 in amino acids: CASSRQGPYGYTS. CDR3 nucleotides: TGTGCCAGCAGTAGACAGGGGCCTTATGGCTACACCTCC.

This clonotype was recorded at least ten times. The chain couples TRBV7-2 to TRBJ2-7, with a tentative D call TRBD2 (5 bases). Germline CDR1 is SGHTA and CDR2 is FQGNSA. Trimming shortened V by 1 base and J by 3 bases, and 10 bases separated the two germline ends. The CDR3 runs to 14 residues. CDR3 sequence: CASSLEAGVYEQYF. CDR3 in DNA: TGTGCCAGCAGCTTAGAGGCGGGTGTCTACGAGCAGTACTTC.

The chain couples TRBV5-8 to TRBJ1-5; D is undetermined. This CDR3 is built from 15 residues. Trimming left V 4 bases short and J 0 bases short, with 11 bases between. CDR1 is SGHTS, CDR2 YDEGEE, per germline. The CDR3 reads CASSPDGDSNQPQHF. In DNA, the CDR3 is TGTGCCAGCAGCCCGGACGGAGATAGCAATCAGCCCCAGCATTTT.

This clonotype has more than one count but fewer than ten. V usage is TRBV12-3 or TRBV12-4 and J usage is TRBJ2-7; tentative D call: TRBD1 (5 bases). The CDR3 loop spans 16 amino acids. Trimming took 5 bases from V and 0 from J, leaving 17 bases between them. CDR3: CASSPALGQSSYEQYF. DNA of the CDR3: TGTGCCAGCAGTCCTGCCTTAGGACAATCCTCCTACGAGCAGTACTTC.

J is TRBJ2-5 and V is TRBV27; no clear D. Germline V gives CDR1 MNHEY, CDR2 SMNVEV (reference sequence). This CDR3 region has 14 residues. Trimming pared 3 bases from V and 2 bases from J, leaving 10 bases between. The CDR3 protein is CASSFGVGQETQYF. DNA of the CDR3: TGTGCCAGCAGTTTTGGGGTTGGGCAAGAGACCCAGTACTTC.

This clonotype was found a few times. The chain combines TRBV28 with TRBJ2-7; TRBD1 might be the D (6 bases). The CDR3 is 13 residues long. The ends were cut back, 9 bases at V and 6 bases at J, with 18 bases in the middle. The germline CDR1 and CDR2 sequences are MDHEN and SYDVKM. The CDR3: CASLDSLSGEQYF. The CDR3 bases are TGTGCCAGTTTGGACAGCCTCTCCGGCGAGCAGTACTTC.

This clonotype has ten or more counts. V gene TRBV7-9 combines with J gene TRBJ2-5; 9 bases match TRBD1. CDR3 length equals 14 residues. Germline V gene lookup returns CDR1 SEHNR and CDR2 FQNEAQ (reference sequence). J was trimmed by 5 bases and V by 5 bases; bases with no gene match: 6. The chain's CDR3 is CASSPSDRGETQYF. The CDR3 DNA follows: TGTGCCAGCAGCCCCTCGGACAGGGGTGAGACCCAGTACTTC.

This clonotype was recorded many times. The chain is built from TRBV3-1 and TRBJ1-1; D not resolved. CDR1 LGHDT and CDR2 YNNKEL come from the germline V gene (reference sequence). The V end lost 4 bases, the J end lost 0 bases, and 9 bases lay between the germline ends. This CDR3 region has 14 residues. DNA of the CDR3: TGTGCCAGCAGCCCGCGTAGCATGAACACTGAAGCTTTCTTT. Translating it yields CASSPRSMNTEAFF.

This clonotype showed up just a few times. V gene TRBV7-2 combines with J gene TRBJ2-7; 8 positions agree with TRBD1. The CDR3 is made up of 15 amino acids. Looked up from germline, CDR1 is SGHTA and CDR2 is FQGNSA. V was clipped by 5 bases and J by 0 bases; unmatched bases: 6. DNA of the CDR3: TGTGCCAGCAGCCCCGGGACAGGTTTCTCCTACGAGCAGTACTTC. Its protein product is CASSPGTGFSYEQYF.

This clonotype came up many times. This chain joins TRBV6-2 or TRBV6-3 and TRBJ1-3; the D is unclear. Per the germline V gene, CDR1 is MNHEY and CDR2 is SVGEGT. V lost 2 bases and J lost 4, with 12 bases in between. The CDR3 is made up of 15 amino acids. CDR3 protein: CASSYVDEDGNTIYF. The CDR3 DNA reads TGTGCCAGCAGTTACGTGGACGAAGACGGAAACACCATATATTTT.

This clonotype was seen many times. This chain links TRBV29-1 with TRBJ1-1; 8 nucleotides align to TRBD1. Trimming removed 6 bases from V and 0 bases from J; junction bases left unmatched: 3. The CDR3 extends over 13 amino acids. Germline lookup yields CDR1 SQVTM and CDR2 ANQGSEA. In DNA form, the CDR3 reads TGCAGCGTACTCAGGGGGCTGAACACTGAAGCTTTCTTT. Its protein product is CSVLRGLNTEAFF.

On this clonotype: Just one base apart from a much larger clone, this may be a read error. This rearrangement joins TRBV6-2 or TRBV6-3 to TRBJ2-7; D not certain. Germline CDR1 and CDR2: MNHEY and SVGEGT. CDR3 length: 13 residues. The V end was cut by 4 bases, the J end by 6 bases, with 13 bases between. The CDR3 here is CASSSPQRFEQYF. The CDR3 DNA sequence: TGTGCCAGCAGTTCCCCCCAGAGGTTCGAGCAGTACTTC.

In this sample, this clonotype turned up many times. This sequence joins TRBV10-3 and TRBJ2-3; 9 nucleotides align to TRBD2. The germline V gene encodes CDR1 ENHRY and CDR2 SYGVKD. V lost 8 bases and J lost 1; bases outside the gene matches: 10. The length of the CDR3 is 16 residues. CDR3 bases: TGTGCCATCGGAAACCCGACTAGCGGACGCACAGATACGCAGTATTTT. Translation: CAIGNPTSGRTDTQYF.

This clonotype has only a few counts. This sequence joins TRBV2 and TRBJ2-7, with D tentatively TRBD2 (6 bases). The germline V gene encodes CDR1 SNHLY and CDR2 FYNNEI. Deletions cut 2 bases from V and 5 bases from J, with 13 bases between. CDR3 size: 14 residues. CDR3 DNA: TGTGCCAGCAGTGAACCGGGACTGGGGGACGAGCAGTACTTC. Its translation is CASSEPGLGDEQYF. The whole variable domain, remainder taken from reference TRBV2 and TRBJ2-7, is EPEVTQTPSHQVTQMGQEVILRCVPISNHLYFYWYRQILGQKVEFLVSFYNNEISEKSEIFDDQFSVERPDGSNFTLKIRSTKLEDSAMYFCASSEPGLGDEQYFGPGTRLTVT.

Here the CDR3 DNA reads TGTGCCAGCAGCGGGGCGGAGGGGCCCCAGCATTTT. It is translated as CASSGAEGPQHF. V usage is TRBV5-5 and J usage is TRBJ1-5; tentatively, D is TRBD1 (5 bases). The CDR3 has 12 residues. Trimming removed 4 bases from V and 9 bases from J, with 11 bases in between. CDR1 is SGHKS and CDR2 is YYEKEE in the germline V gene (reference sequence).

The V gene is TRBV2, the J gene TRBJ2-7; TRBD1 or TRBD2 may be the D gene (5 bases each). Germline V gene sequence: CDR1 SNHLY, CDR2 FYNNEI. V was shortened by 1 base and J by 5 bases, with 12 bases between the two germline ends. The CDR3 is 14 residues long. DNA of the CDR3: TGTGCCAGCAGTGAAGAGTGGGGGTCGGACGAGCAGTACTTC. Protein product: CASSEEWGSDEQYF.

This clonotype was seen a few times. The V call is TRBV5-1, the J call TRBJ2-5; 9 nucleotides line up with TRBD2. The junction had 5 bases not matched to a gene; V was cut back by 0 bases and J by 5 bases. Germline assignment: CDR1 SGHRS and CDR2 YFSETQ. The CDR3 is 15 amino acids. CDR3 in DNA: TGCGCCAGCAGCTTGGTTAGCGGGGGACCGGAGACCCAGTACTTC. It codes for CASSLVSGGPETQYF. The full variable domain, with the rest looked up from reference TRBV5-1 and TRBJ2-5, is KAGVTQTPRYLIKTRGQQVTLSCSPISGHRSVSWYQQTPGQGLQFLFEYFSETQRNKGNFPGRFSGRQFSNSRSEMNVSTLELGDSALYLCASSLVSGGPETQYFGPGTRLLVL.